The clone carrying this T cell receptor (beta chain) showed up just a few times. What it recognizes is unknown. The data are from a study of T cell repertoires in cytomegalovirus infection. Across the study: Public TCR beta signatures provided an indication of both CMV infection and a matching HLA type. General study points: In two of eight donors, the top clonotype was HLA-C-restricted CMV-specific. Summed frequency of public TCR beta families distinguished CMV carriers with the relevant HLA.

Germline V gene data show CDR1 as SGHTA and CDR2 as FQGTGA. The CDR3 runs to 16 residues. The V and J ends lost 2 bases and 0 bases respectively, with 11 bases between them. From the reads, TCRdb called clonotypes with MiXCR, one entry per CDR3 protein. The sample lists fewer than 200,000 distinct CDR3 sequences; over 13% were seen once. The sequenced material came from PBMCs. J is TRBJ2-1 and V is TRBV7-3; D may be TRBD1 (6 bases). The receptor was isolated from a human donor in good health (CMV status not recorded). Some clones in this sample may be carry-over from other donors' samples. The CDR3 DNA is TGTGCCAGCAGCTTATCGGGACAAATCTCCTACAATGAGCAGTTCTTC. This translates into CASSLSGQISYNEQFF.